The present TCR beta chain was sequenced within a study of blood T cell repertoires in COVID-19. Concerning this clone: Other DNA variants within this sample encode the same CDR3.

CDR1 is MNHNY, CDR2 SVGAGI, per germline (reference sequence). V was clipped by 2 bases and J by 3 bases, with 7 bases between them. CDR3 size: 13 residues. Under the authors' procedure: Researchers report that nucleated cell counts were estimated from reference gene primer amplification. Sequencing used immunoSEQ multiplex PCR; TCRdb keeps in-frame clones, though not all of them. The DNA gave D and trimming, while V, J and clone size come from that table. The table has about 180,000 clones, approximately 85% seen once; the top ten hold about 3.3%. The clonotype comes from a man aged 55 to 70 with acute or convalescent COVID-19. The rearrangement links TRBV6-6 to TRBJ1-1; perhaps TRBD1 as D (6 bases). Source material: peripheral blood. In nucleotides, the CDR3 is TGTGCCAGCAGTTACGCAGGGGACACTGAAGCTTTCTTT. Translation: CASSYAGDTEAFF.